The T cell receptor beta chain described here comes from a study of OX40 agonist ivuxolimab in advanced cancers. Turning to this clone: Its antigen is not identified.

Study-wide results and limits: Antigen specificity was not determined for the expanded peripheral T cells. The study found that CD8+ T cells averaged more expanded clones than CD4+. At 0.1 to 3.0 mg/kg and by week 6, CD4+ and CD8+ T cells in the blood had expanded clonally.

The protocol was immunoSEQ multiplex PCR, while the TCRdb copy is restricted to in-frame clones and leaves out a portion. The data hold 70,000 to 95,000 clones, with 94% observed a single time. Trimming took off 4 bases at V and 2 bases at J, with 12 bases between the two ends. CDR1 and CDR2 from the germline V gene are MNHEY and SVGAGI. The CDR3 covers 14 residues. This TCR was recovered from an adult with an advanced solid tumor such as melanoma, head and neck, liver or kidney cancer. J is TRBJ2-7 and V is TRBV6-5; D is perhaps TRBD1 (5 bases). The material sequenced was CD4+ or CD8+ T cells sorted from blood, taken in a trial of the OX40 agonist ivuxolimab. The CDR3 sequence is CASSFGHGPYEQYF. CDR3 nucleotides: TGTGCCAGCAGTTTCGGACACGGACCCTACGAGCAGTACTTC.